This paragraph covers one TCR beta chain sequence. The antigen is unknown. V gave up 10 bases and J gave up 2 bases, with 18 bases separating them. This CDR3 is 14 amino acids long. Germline V gives CDR1 SGHTA, CDR2 FQGNSA. These data come from a study of T cell responses to AZD1222 COVID-19 vaccine. The table came from immunoSEQ multiplex PCR; TCRdb's copy has only in-frame clones and leaves some out. The data hold about 79,000 clones, with 80% observed a single time. Broader study findings: Reports say nearly half of spike-specific TCRs go after unmutated variant regions.

The chain links TRBV7-2 to TRBJ2-7; the D is unclear. The receptor was derived from an adult in good health. Sequenced material: peripheral blood, taken on day 0 of AZD1222 vaccination. DNA for the CDR3: TGTGCCACCGTCCCTAGTTGGGGTCCCTACGAGCAGTACTTC. Amino acids: CATVPSWGPYEQYF.